The 20 T cell receptor beta chains below all came from one sample that was sequenced in a study of T cell repertoires in cytomegalovirus infection. TCRdb reanalysed the reads using MiXCR and keeps one entry per CDR3 protein. The sample holds about 240,000 distinct CDR3 sequences, 9% to 15% seen once. The sequenced sample consisted of PBMCs. These receptors were obtained from a human donor in good health (CMV status not recorded). Some clones in this sample may be carry-over from other donors' samples.

In the case of this clonotype: This clone may be a read error of a much larger clone one base away. The chain combines TRBV7-8 with TRBJ2-7; no reliable D call. The V gene's germline CDR1 is SGHVS and CDR2 FQNEAQ. With 4 bases removed from V and 2 bases from J, the gap between germline ends came to 9 bases. This CDR3 has 13 residues. DNA for the CDR3: TGTGCCAGCAGCTCGGTGGGAACCTACGAGCAGTACTTC. Translated, it gives CASSSVGTYEQYF.

This clonotype came up a few times. This chain links TRBV7-3 with TRBJ2-7; D not resolved. The CDR3 loop spans 13 amino acids. Germline CDR1 reads SGHTA; CDR2 reads FQGTGA. V was clipped by 0 bases and J by 6 bases, with 9 bases between them. The DNA for the CDR3 is TGTGCCAGCAGCTTAACGGTAAATTCCGAGCAGTACTTC. This encodes CASSLTVNSEQYF.

This clonotype was detected many times. The V and J genes are TRBV7-2 and TRBJ2-3; D gene uncertain. This CDR3 spans 17 amino acids. CDR1 is SGHTA and CDR2 is FQGNSA in the germline V gene. Trimming cost V 3 bases and J 1 base, with 17 bases left between them. CDR3 protein: CASSLANGLRGTDTQYF. CDR3 nucleotide sequence: TGTGCCAGCAGCTTGGCTAACGGCTTAAGAGGCACAGATACGCAGTATTTT. Together with reference TRBV7-2 and TRBJ2-3, the CDR3 gives the full variable domain: GAGVSQSPSNKVTEKGKDVELRCDPISGHTALYWYRQSLGQGLEFLIYFQGNSAPDKSGLPSDRFSAERTGGSVSTLTIQRTQQEDSAVYLCASSLANGLRGTDTQYFGPGTRLTVL.

Here the CDR3 reads CASMGTGKLSTAQYF. CDR3 DNA: TGTGCCAGCATGGGAACAGGGAAGCTGAGTACGGCCCAGTACTTC. The chain uses TRBV6-2 or TRBV6-3 and TRBJ2-5; possibly TRBD1 for D (6 bases). Trimming took off 7 bases at V and 9 bases at J, with 24 bases between the two ends. The CDR3 runs 15 residues. The germline gives CDR1 MNHEY, CDR2 SVGEGT.

The rearrangement joins TRBV18 to TRBJ1-1; the D gene is possibly TRBD1 (5 bases). Germline V gives CDR1 KGHSH, CDR2 LQKENI. Trimming cost V 0 bases and J 4 bases, with 12 bases left between them. The CDR3 runs 15 residues. In DNA, the CDR3 is TGTGCCAGCTCACCACCGACGCCCGGGGGCACTGAAGCTTTCTTT. This encodes CASSPPTPGGTEAFF.

A few counts support this clonotype. The chain joins TRBV19 to TRBJ1-5; no clear D gene. The CDR3 spans 15 residues. Germline V gives CDR1 LNHDA, CDR2 SQIVND (reference sequence). Trimming left V 6 bases short and J 0 bases short, with 12 bases between. CDR3 bases: TGTGCCAGTAGGAGAACACCCAATAGCAATCAGCCCCAGCATTTT. Its protein product is CASRRTPNSNQPQHF. The variable domain in full, with the rest retrieved from reference TRBV19 and TRBJ1-5, is DGGITQSPKYLFRKEGQNVTLSCEQNLNHDAMYWYRQDPGQGLRLIYYSQIVNDFQKGDIAEGYSVSREKKESFPLTVTSAQKNPTAFYLCASRRTPNSNQPQHFGDGTRLSIL.

This clonotype was detected ten times or more. This sequence joins TRBV7-6 and TRBJ2-7, with TRBD2 identical over 7 bases. From germline, CDR1 is SGHVS and CDR2 FNYEAQ. This CDR3 region has 16 residues. The J segment lost 1 base and the V segment lost 5 bases, leaving 11 bases of the junction unmatched. The chain's CDR3 is CASSLSSGVGSYEQYF. In DNA form, the CDR3 reads TGTGCCAGCAGCCTATCGAGCGGGGTAGGGTCCTACGAGCAGTACTTC. Using reference TRBV7-6 and TRBJ2-7 for the parts outside the CDR3, the full variable domain is GAGVSQSPRYKVTKRGQDVALRCDPISGHVSLYWYRQALGQGPEFLTYFNYEAQQDKSGLPNDRFSAERPEGSISTLTIQRTEQRDSAMYRCASSLSSGVGSYEQYFGPGTRLTVT.

This clonotype was counted ten times or more. The rearrangement uses TRBV7-2 and TRBJ1-2; TRBD1 matches 7 bases. Per the germline V gene, CDR1 is SGHTA and CDR2 is FQGNSA. After removal of 5 bases from V and 6 bases from J, the junction contained 6 bases not matched to a gene. CDR3 length: 13 amino acids. CDR3 sequence (DNA): TGTGCCAGCAGCAGTGCAGGGGGAAATGGCTACACCTTC. It codes for CASSSAGGNGYTF.

Ten or more counts support this clonotype. Here the CDR3 reads CASSWDRMVTEAFF. The DNA of the CDR3 is TGTGCCAGCAGCTGGGACAGGATGGTCACTGAAGCTTTCTTT. The chain joins TRBV7-2 to TRBJ1-1; 8 bases match TRBD1. CDR3 length equals 14 residues. Germline V gene lookup returns CDR1 SGHTA and CDR2 FQGNSA. V dropped 4 bases and J dropped 4; count of bases not matched to a gene: 5. Supplemented by reference TRBV7-2 and TRBJ1-1, the full variable domain reads GAGVSQSPSNKVTEKGKDVELRCDPISGHTALYWYRQSLGQGLEFLIYFQGNSAPDKSGLPSDRFSAERTGGSVSTLTIQRTQQEDSAVYLCASSWDRMVTEAFFGQGTRLTVV.

This clonotype came up a few times. V usage is TRBV10-3 and J usage is TRBJ2-2; D is unclear. Germline values: CDR1 ENHRY, CDR2 SYGVKD. This CDR3 has 11 amino acids. The V end was cut by 7 bases, the J end by 3 bases, with 3 bases between. DNA of the CDR3: TGTGCCATCACGGACACCGGGGAGCTGTTTTTT. This gives the protein CAITDTGELFF.

The chain links TRBV20-1 to TRBJ2-1; 9 bases line up with TRBD2. The germline V gene has CDR1 DFQATT and CDR2 SNEGSKA (reference sequence). Losses at the gene ends were 5 bases for V and 4 bases for J; bases not matched to a gene: 6. The length of the CDR3 is 14 residues. The DNA of the CDR3 is TGCAGTGCTGGTAGCGGGGGTGGGTACAATGAGCAGTTCTTC. As protein: CSAGSGGGYNEQFF.

This clonotype appeared a few times. The chain carries TRBV7-9 and TRBJ1-5, with 7 nucleotides matching TRBD1. The trim removed 5 bases at V and 7 bases at J, leaving 5 bases unmatched. Germline V CDR1 and CDR2: SEHNR, FQNEAQ (reference sequence). The CDR3 loop spans 13 amino acids. The CDR3 DNA reads as TGTGCCAGCAGCCTTACAGGGGAACAGCCCCAGCATTTT. Protein: CASSLTGEQPQHF.

This clonotype was counted at least ten times. The chain is built from TRBV7-2 and TRBJ1-1; perhaps TRBD1 as D (5 bases). The CDR3 runs 13 residues. Trimming took off 11 bases at V and 1 base at J, with 14 bases between the two ends. Germline CDR1 reads SGHTA; CDR2 reads FQGNSA. The CDR3 spells CALARGPNTEAFF. The DNA of the CDR3 is TGTGCCTTAGCGCGGGGCCCGAACACTGAAGCTTTCTTT.

This clonotype has only a few counts. The chain couples TRBV19 to TRBJ1-2; 9 bases align to TRBD1. With V trimmed by 6 bases and J by 4 bases, 9 bases remained unmatched. The germline V gene encodes CDR1 LNHDA and CDR2 SQIVND (reference sequence). The CDR3 consists of 15 residues. CDR3 sequence reads: CASRNRDRDSYGYTF. The CDR3 DNA reads TGTGCCAGTAGAAACCGGGACAGGGATTCCTATGGCTACACCTTC.

This clonotype was detected many times. The chain couples TRBV6-5 to TRBJ2-2; D is ambiguous. With 3 bases removed from V and 2 bases from J, the gap between germline ends came to 13 bases. There are 16 residues in the CDR3. Germline assignment: CDR1 MNHEY and CDR2 SVGAGI. CDR3 sequence reads: CASSYSLTDNTGELFF. CDR3 DNA sequence: TGTGCCAGCAGTTATTCACTTACTGATAACACCGGGGAGCTGTTTTTT.

This clonotype was counted between two and nine times. In nucleotides, the CDR3 is TGTGCCAGCAGGACAGGGGTTGGAGCTTTCTTT. Its translation is CASRTGVGAFF. This sequence joins TRBV12-3 or TRBV12-4 and TRBJ1-1; 8 bases line up with TRBD1. The CDR3 runs to 11 residues. V lost 6 bases to trimming and J lost 10 bases; unmatched junction nucleotides: 4.

This clonotype was counted only a few times. The rearrangement uses TRBV6-5 and TRBJ1-6; D remains unclear. This CDR3 is built from 14 residues. The germline V gene encodes CDR1 MNHEY and CDR2 SVGAGI. Trimming cost V 5 bases and J 5 bases, with 10 bases left between them. CDR3 sequence: CASSITADNSPLHF. DNA for the CDR3: TGTGCCAGCAGTATAACGGCAGATAATTCACCCCTCCACTTT.

The gene calls are TRBV12-3 or TRBV12-4 and TRBJ1-5; D is possibly TRBD1 (5 bases). V lost 7 bases, J lost 7 bases, and 17 bases lay in between. The CDR3 totals 14 residues. The chain's CDR3 is CASTIGGGRQPQHF. CDR3 DNA sequence: TGTGCCAGCACCATTGGGGGGGGTCGGCAGCCCCAGCATTTT.

This clonotype was observed a handful of times. V usage is TRBV5-4 and J usage is TRBJ2-5; the D gene is possibly TRBD1 (6 bases). The CDR3 totals 16 residues. CDR1 and CDR2 (germline): SGHNT, YYREEE (reference sequence). V was pared by 3 bases and J by 0 bases, with 15 bases between. The CDR3, as DNA: TGTGCCAGCAGCTCCCCCCCGGGACACAACCAAGAGACCCAGTACTTC. Its translation is CASSSPPGHNQETQYF.

Many counts were recorded for this clonotype. The chain carries TRBV7-2 and TRBJ1-3; TRBD1 might be the D (5 bases). The CDR3 is 13 amino acids. The germline CDR1 and CDR2 sequences are SGHTA and FQGNSA. Trimming left V 0 bases short and J 7 bases short, with 7 bases between. The CDR3, as DNA: TGTGCCAGCAGCTTAGCACAGGCGAACACCATATATTTT. Its protein is CASSLAQANTIYF. Together with reference TRBV7-2 and TRBJ1-3, the CDR3 gives the full variable domain: GAGVSQSPSNKVTEKGKDVELRCDPISGHTALYWYRQSLGQGLEFLIYFQGNSAPDKSGLPSDRFSAERTGGSVSTLTIQRTQQEDSAVYLCASSLAQANTIYFGEGSWLTVV.